A single sample gave rise to the 5 T cell receptor beta chains below, sequenced in a study of blood T cell repertoires in COVID-19 (dated by TCRdb to the early 2020s). The library was prepared using the immunoSEQ multiplex PCR assay. TCRdb limited this immuneACCESS table to in-frame rearrangements with V and J called. A share of clones is missing; checked studies link under half to unresolved V genes, and the rest is unexplained. The sample includes 200,000 or so clones, with about 88% observed a single time. Jointly, the top ten make up around 1.9% of the sample. The sequencing input was peripheral blood. These receptors were taken from a man in his 70s with active or convalescent COVID-19.

In DNA, the CDR3 is TGTGCCAGCAGTTTGGGAGAGAATTCACCCCTCCACTTT. This encodes CASSLGENSPLHF. The chain is built from TRBV28 and TRBJ1-6; D ambiguous. Germline values: CDR1 MDHEN, CDR2 SYDVKM. The V gene lost 3 bases and the J gene lost 7 bases, with 7 bases spanning the gap. This CDR3 spans 13 amino acids.

This sequence joins TRBV5-4 and TRBJ2-5; 8 nucleotides align to TRBD1. The CDR3 length is 14 residues. V dropped 4 bases and J dropped 6; count of bases not matched to a gene: 8. Germline V gene data show CDR1 as SGHNT and CDR2 as YYREEE (reference sequence). Written as DNA, the CDR3 is TGTGCCAGCAGCACCTTCCGACAGGGGCAGACCCAGTACTTC. It is translated as CASSTFRQGQTQYF.

The chain combines TRBV6-5 with TRBJ2-7; 9 nucleotides match TRBD2. Trimming took 0 bases from V and 2 from J; bases not matched to a gene: 5. The CDR3 length is 16 residues. Looked up from germline, CDR1 is MNHEY and CDR2 is SVGAGI. The CDR3 loop is CASSYSVTSGPYEQYF. In nucleotides, the CDR3 is TGTGCCAGCAGTTACTCAGTCACTAGCGGGCCCTACGAGCAGTACTTC.

J is TRBJ2-5 and V is TRBV7-8; 7 bases line up with TRBD2. The CDR3 runs 15 residues. V was clipped by 1 base and J by 5 bases; unmatched bases: 7. CDR1 is SGHVS and CDR2 is FQNEAQ in the germline V gene. The DNA for the CDR3 is TGTGCCAGCAGCTTAGGGGGTAGCGGGTGGGAGACCCAGTACTTC. Its translation is CASSLGGSGWETQYF.

The genes are TRBV28 and TRBJ1-5, with 9 bases lining up with TRBD1. Germline values: CDR1 MDHEN, CDR2 SYDVKM. V lost 7 bases, J lost 9 bases, and 7 bases stayed unmatched. This CDR3 is 13 amino acids long. DNA of the CDR3: TGTGCCAGCACCAACAGGGGGCTAGGGCCCCAGCATTTT. This encodes CASTNRGLGPQHF.